This is a list of T cell receptor beta chains from one sample in a study of cytomegalovirus exposure and HLA in healthy donors. Using immunoSEQ multiplex PCR, the repertoire was profiled, and TCRdb retains in-frame clones only, with some absent. The table lists roughly 82,000 clones, 65% to 80% of them singletons. Sequenced: PBMCs. Receptors originate from a woman aged 40 to 55 in good health and CMV-seropositive. Each CDR3 is given with its conserved first and last residue. A D gene is named only where the DNA matches it firmly. Rows give clone size only sometimes, using once, few, many, or a class for an expanded clone.

CDR3: CASSQVLSVAGSTDTQYF; DNA: TGTGCTAGCAGCCAAGTCCTGAGTGTAGCGGGGAGCACAGATACGCAGTATTTT; V: TRBV7-7; J: TRBJ2-3; size: -; D: TRBD2
CDR3: CSVARTSASTDTQYF; DNA: TGCAGCGTTGCTCGGACTAGCGCGAGCACAGATACGCAGTATTTT; V: TRBV29-1; J: TRBJ2-3; size: once; D: TRBD2
CDR3: CASIQRTLRDGRTEAFF; DNA: TGTGCCAGCATTCAGCGAACTCTTAGAGACGGGAGGACTGAAGCTTTCTTT; V: TRBV28; J: TRBJ1-1; size: once; D: -
CDR3: CASSLNVNEQFF; DNA: TGTGCCAGCAGTTTAAATGTGAATGAGCAGTTCTTC; V: TRBV6-5; J: TRBJ2-1; size: few; D: -
CDR3: CASSAGTSASSYNEQFF; DNA: TGCGCCAGCAGCGCTGGGACTAGCGCTAGCTCCTACAATGAGCAGTTCTTC; V: TRBV5-1; J: TRBJ2-1; size: once; D: TRBD2
CDR3: CAWSVDTAYYGYTF; DNA: TGTGCCTGGAGTGTAGACACTGCGTACTATGGCTACACCTTC; V: TRBV30; J: TRBJ1-2; size: -; D: -
CDR3: CASSIGDSKNIQYF; DNA: TGTGCCAGTAGTATAGGGGACAGCAAAAACATTCAGTACTTC; V: TRBV19; J: TRBJ2-4; size: -; D: TRBD1
CDR3: CASSYRGGTTDTQYF; DNA: TGTGCCAGCAGCTATCGGGGGGGGACCACAGATACGCAGTATTTT; V: TRBV7-2; J: TRBJ2-3; size: -; D: TRBD2
CDR3: CASRPGQYSGNTIYF; DNA: TGTGCCAGCAGACCCGGACAATACTCTGGAAACACCATATATTTT; V: TRBV28; J: TRBJ1-3; size: -; D: -
CDR3: CASRGTGGNYGYTF; DNA: TGTGCCAGTAGAGGGACAGGGGGCAACTATGGCTACACCTTC; V: TRBV19; J: TRBJ1-2; size: -; D: TRBD1
CDR3: CSVEVLEGTSGYTF; DNA: TGCAGCGTTGAGGTTTTAGAGGGGACTTCAGGCTACACCTTC; V: TRBV29-1; J: TRBJ1-2; size: -; D: -
CDR3: CASSMDRGHIYEQYF; DNA: TGTGCCAGCAGCATGGACAGGGGCCATATCTACGAGCAGTACTTC; V: TRBV5-6; J: TRBJ2-7; size: few; D: TRBD1
CDR3: CASSSRGPVNTEAFF; DNA: TGTGCCAGTAGCTCGAGGGGGCCGGTGAACACTGAAGCTTTCTTT; V: TRBV19; J: TRBJ1-1; size: -; D: TRBD1
CDR3: CSVAGINTGELFF; DNA: TGCAGCGTTGCAGGGATAAACACCGGGGAGCTGTTTTTT; V: TRBV29-1; J: TRBJ2-2; size: -; D: -